These T cell receptor beta chains were read from a single sample in a study of OX40 agonist ivuxolimab in advanced cancers. Only in-frame clones appear in the TCRdb table, and some are missing; sequencing was by immunoSEQ multiplex PCR. The sample carries 100,000 to 110,000 clones, approximately 90% recorded once. The sequences come from CD4+ or CD8+ T cells sorted from blood, collected in a trial of the OX40 agonist ivuxolimab. All receptors derive from an adult with an advanced solid tumor such as melanoma, head and neck, liver or kidney cancer. CDR3s include the opening cysteine and the closing phenylalanine or tryptophan. The order of the fields is V gene, D gene, clone size, J gene, CDR3 protein, CDR3 DNA. D genes are given only for firm matches. Rows may omit the clone size; those that give it use once, few, many or a size class.

v_call: TRBV21-1
d_call: NA
clone_size: NA
j_call: TRBJ2-5
cdr3_aa: CASSTNGREFETQYF
cdr3_nt: TGTGCCAGCAGCACGAATGGGCGGGAGTTTGAGACCCAGTACTTC

v_call: TRBV2
d_call: NA
clone_size: NA
j_call: TRBJ1-5
cdr3_aa: CASRNSGPKFNQPQHF
cdr3_nt: TGTGCCAGCAGAAATTCGGGACCTAAATTTAATCAGCCCCAGCATTTT

v_call: TRBV18
d_call: TRBD2
clone_size: NA
j_call: TRBJ2-3
cdr3_aa: CASSPPVGGRSADTQYF
cdr3_nt: TGTGCCAGCTCACCACCGGTGGGCGGGAGGTCCGCAGATACGCAGTATTTT

v_call: TRBV7-2
d_call: TRBD2
clone_size: NA
j_call: TRBJ2-7
cdr3_aa: CASSNSAGGAYEQYF
cdr3_nt: TGTGCCAGCAGCAACTCGGCGGGAGGGGCCTACGAGCAGTACTTC

v_call: TRBV5-1
d_call: NA
clone_size: NA
j_call: TRBJ2-7
cdr3_aa: CASSPSAESYEQYF
cdr3_nt: TGCGCCAGCAGCCCATCAGCGGAGTCCTACGAGCAGTACTTC

v_call: TRBV11-3
d_call: TRBD1
clone_size: once
j_call: TRBJ2-2
cdr3_aa: CASSSDRAGELFF
cdr3_nt: TGTGCCAGCAGCTCGGACAGGGCCGGGGAGCTGTTTTTT

v_call: TRBV4-2
d_call: NA
clone_size: NA
j_call: TRBJ2-1
cdr3_aa: CASSQEGAAYNEQFF
cdr3_nt: TGTGCCAGCAGCCAAGAAGGGGCCGCCTACAATGAGCAGTTCTTC

v_call: TRBV11-2
d_call: NA
clone_size: once
j_call: TRBJ2-7
cdr3_aa: CASSLDRSGPYEQYF
cdr3_nt: TGTGCCAGCAGCTTAGATAGGAGCGGGCCTTACGAGCAGTACTTC

v_call: TRBV11-2
d_call: TRBD2
clone_size: NA
j_call: TRBJ2-7
cdr3_aa: CASSFSGRDYEQYF
cdr3_nt: TGTGCCAGCAGCTTTAGCGGGAGGGACTACGAGCAGTACTTC

v_call: TRBV7-2
d_call: NA
clone_size: NA
j_call: TRBJ2-5
cdr3_aa: CASSFRQETQYF
cdr3_nt: TGTGCCAGCAGCTTCAGACAAGAGACCCAGTACTTC

v_call: TRBV7-2
d_call: NA
clone_size: NA
j_call: TRBJ2-3
cdr3_aa: CASSLAKIRSSTDTQYF
cdr3_nt: TGTGCCAGCAGCTTAGCGAAAATTCGGTCTAGCACAGATACGCAGTATTTT

v_call: TRBV5-5
d_call: NA
clone_size: NA
j_call: TRBJ1-4
cdr3_aa: CASSPFWQGRSTNEKLFF
cdr3_nt: TGTGCCAGCAGCCCTTTTTGGCAGGGAAGGTCGACTAATGAAAAACTGTTTTTT

v_call: TRBV30
d_call: NA
clone_size: NA
j_call: TRBJ2-2
cdr3_aa: CAWSKRSAGTGELFF
cdr3_nt: TGTGCCTGGAGTAAAAGGAGTGCAGGCACCGGGGAGCTGTTTTTT

v_call: TRBV29-1
d_call: NA
clone_size: NA
j_call: TRBJ1-2
cdr3_aa: CSVRQDDRFNGYTF
cdr3_nt: TGCAGCGTTCGTCAGGATGACCGCTTTAATGGCTACACCTTC

v_call: TRBV4-2
d_call: TRBD2
clone_size: NA
j_call: TRBJ2-2
cdr3_aa: CASSRRIAGVTGELFF
cdr3_nt: TGTGCCAGCAGCCGCCGGATAGCGGGAGTTACCGGGGAGCTGTTTTTT

v_call: TRBV5-1
d_call: TRBD1
clone_size: NA
j_call: TRBJ2-1
cdr3_aa: CASSPTTGLDEQFF
cdr3_nt: TGCGCCAGCAGCCCAACGACAGGGTTGGATGAGCAGTTCTTC

v_call: TRBV11-2
d_call: NA
clone_size: NA
j_call: TRBJ2-1
cdr3_aa: CASSSADTREGNEQFF
cdr3_nt: TGTGCCAGCAGCTCAGCGGACACCAGAGAGGGCAATGAGCAGTTCTTC

v_call: TRBV5-4
d_call: TRBD2
clone_size: once
j_call: TRBJ2-1
cdr3_aa: CASSFGTSGRLAYNEQFF
cdr3_nt: TGTGCCAGCAGCTTCGGGACTAGCGGGAGACTGGCCTACAATGAGCAGTTCTTC

v_call: TRBV19
d_call: NA
clone_size: NA
j_call: TRBJ2-2
cdr3_aa: CASSTPGHPPGELFF
cdr3_nt: TGTGCCAGTAGTACACCGGGACACCCTCCCGGGGAGCTGTTTTTT

v_call: TRBV27
d_call: NA
clone_size: NA
j_call: TRBJ1-1
cdr3_aa: CASISPWGAEAFF
cdr3_nt: TGTGCCAGCATATCTCCTTGGGGGGCTGAAGCTTTCTTT

v_call: TRBV28
d_call: NA
clone_size: NA
j_call: TRBJ2-1
cdr3_aa: CASLQGDSYNEQFF
cdr3_nt: TGTGCCAGCTTACAGGGTGACTCCTACAATGAGCAGTTCTTC

v_call: TRBV2
d_call: TRBD1
clone_size: NA
j_call: TRBJ2-7
cdr3_aa: CASSVIRGPSYEQYF
cdr3_nt: TGTGCCAGCTCAGTTATCAGGGGGCCCTCCTACGAGCAGTACTTC

v_call: TRBV6-1
d_call: TRBD1
clone_size: few
j_call: TRBJ1-5
cdr3_aa: CASSPLDRADQPQHF
cdr3_nt: TGTGCCAGCAGTCCCTTGGACAGGGCGGATCAGCCCCAGCATTTT

v_call: TRBV6-5
d_call: TRBD1
clone_size: NA
j_call: TRBJ1-5
cdr3_aa: CASRVGTGDNQPQHF
cdr3_nt: TGTGCCAGCAGGGTCGGGACAGGGGATAATCAGCCCCAGCATTTT

v_call: TRBV5-5
d_call: NA
clone_size: NA
j_call: TRBJ2-5
cdr3_aa: CASSTGGVRETQYF
cdr3_nt: TGTGCCAGCAGCACAGGAGGGGTTCGAGAGACCCAGTACTTC

v_call: TRBV9
d_call: TRBD1
clone_size: NA
j_call: TRBJ1-5
cdr3_aa: CASSPGQGAWQPQHF
cdr3_nt: TGTGCCAGCAGCCCGGGACAGGGGGCTTGGCAGCCCCAGCATTTT

v_call: TRBV19
d_call: TRBD2
clone_size: NA
j_call: TRBJ2-4
cdr3_aa: CASSMSASGGLAKNIQYF
cdr3_nt: TGTGCCAGTAGTATGTCGGCTAGCGGGGGCCTGGCCAAAAACATTCAGTACTTC

v_call: TRBV18
d_call: NA
clone_size: NA
j_call: TRBJ2-7
cdr3_aa: CASSPPGRGREQYF
cdr3_nt: TGTGCCAGCTCACCACCAGGAAGAGGGCGCGAGCAGTACTTC

v_call: TRBV6-6
d_call: NA
clone_size: NA
j_call: TRBJ1-1
cdr3_aa: CASSPHTEAFF
cdr3_nt: TGTGCCAGCAGTCCACACACTGAAGCTTTCTTT

v_call: TRBV6-1
d_call: NA
clone_size: NA
j_call: TRBJ2-7
cdr3_aa: CASRSVRDSYEQYF
cdr3_nt: TGTGCCAGCCGAAGTGTTAGGGACTCCTACGAGCAGTACTTC

v_call: TRBV6-9
d_call: NA
clone_size: NA
j_call: TRBJ1-5
cdr3_aa: CASSHRTVVRNQPQHF
cdr3_nt: TGTGCCAGCAGTCACCGGACCGTTGTTAGAAATCAGCCCCAGCATTTT

v_call: TRBV28
d_call: NA
clone_size: few
j_call: TRBJ1-5
cdr3_aa: CASSLQVWQPQHF
cdr3_nt: TGTGCCAGCAGTCTACAGGTTTGGCAGCCCCAGCATTTT

v_call: TRBV5-1
d_call: TRBD2
clone_size: NA
j_call: TRBJ2-7
cdr3_aa: CASSLYSGNSYEQYF
cdr3_nt: TGCGCCAGCAGCTTGTATAGCGGGAACTCCTACGAGCAGTACTTC

v_call: TRBV5-5
d_call: NA
clone_size: once
j_call: TRBJ2-7
cdr3_aa: CASSRTGTAYYEQYF
cdr3_nt: TGTGCCAGCAGCCGAACCGGGACCGCATACTACGAGCAGTACTTC